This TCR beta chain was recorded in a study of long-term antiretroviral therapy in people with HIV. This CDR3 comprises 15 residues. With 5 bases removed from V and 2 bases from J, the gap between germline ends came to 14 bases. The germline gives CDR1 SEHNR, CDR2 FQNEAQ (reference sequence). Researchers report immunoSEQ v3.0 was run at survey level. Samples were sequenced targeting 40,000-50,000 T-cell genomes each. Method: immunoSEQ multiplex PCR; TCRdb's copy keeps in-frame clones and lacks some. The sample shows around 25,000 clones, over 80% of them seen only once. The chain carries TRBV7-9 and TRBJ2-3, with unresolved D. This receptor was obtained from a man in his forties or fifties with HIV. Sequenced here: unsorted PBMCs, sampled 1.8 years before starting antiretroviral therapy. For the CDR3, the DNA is TGTGCCAGCAGCCCCCTGGGAAGATTCACAGATACGCAGTATTTT. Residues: CASSPLGRFTDTQYF.